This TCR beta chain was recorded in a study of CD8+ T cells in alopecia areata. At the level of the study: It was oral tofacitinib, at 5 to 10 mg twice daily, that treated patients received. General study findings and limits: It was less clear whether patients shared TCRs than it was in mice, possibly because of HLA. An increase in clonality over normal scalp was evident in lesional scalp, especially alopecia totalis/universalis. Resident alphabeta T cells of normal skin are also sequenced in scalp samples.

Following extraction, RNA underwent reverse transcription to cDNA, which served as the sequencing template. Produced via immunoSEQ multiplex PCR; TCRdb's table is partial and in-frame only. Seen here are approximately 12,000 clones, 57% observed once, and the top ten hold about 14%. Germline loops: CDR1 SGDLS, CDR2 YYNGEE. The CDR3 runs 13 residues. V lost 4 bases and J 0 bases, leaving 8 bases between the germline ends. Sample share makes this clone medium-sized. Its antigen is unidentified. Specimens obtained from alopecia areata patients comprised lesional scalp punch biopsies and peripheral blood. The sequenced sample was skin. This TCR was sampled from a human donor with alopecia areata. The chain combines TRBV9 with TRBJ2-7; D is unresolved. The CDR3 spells CASSFGTSYEQYF. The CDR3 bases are TGTGCCAGCAGCTTCGGTACCTCCTACGAGCAGTACTTC.